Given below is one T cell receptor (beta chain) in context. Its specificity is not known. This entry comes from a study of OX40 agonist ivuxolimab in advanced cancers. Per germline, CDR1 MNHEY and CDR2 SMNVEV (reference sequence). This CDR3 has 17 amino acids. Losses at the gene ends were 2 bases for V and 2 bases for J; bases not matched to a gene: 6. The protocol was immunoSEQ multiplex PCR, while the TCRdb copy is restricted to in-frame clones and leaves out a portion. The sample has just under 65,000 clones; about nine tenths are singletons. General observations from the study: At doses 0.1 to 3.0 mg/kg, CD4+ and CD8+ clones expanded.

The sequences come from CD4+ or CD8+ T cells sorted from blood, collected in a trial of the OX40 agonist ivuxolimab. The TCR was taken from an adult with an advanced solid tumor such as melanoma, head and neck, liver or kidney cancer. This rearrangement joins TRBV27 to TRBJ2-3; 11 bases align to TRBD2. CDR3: CASSLVIAGGLTDTQYF. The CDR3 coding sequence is TGTGCCAGCAGTTTAGTAATAGCGGGAGGGCTCACAGATACGCAGTATTTT.